The clone carrying this TCR beta chain has more than one count but fewer than ten. As originally analysed: For nucleated cells, counts were estimated from reference gene primer amplification. Assay: immunoSEQ multiplex PCR; the TCRdb copy retains only in-frame clones and omits some. That table is the source of V, J and clone size, and D and trimming were worked out from the DNA. The sample carries roughly 410,000 clones, about 89% recorded once. Seattle-derived patients entered the study during active infection and were followed longitudinally. This sample was taken from a study of blood T cell repertoires in COVID-19. As for the study in general: Collection of acute and convalescent COVID-19 samples took place in the United States, Italy and Spain. The analysed material was cDNA or gDNA that came from T cells, B-cell-depleted T cells, or PBMCs.

CDR3 size: 15 residues. V lost 5 bases and J lost 8; bases outside the gene matches: 7. Germline assignment: CDR1 MNHEY and CDR2 SVGAGI. This TCR was recovered from a woman aged 55-69 years with COVID-19, enrolled during active disease. The source material was peripheral blood. The gene calls are TRBV6-5 and TRBJ1-6; 9 bases match TRBD1. The CDR3 is CASSKPQGAYSPLHF. DNA for the CDR3: TGTGCCAGCAGTAAGCCACAGGGGGCTTATTCACCCCTCCACTTT.